Listed below are T cell receptor beta chains from one sample, sequenced in a study of shared clonotypes between healthy human individuals. Generated by immunoSEQ multiplex PCR, the TCRdb table keeps only in-frame clones and is missing some. The data contain under 750,000 clones, around 70% of them singletons. The sequencing sample was made of memory CD4+ T cells sorted from blood. The origin of the receptors is a young woman in good health. The CDR3 runs from the conserved cysteine through the conserved F or W. Each record gives: D gene, V gene, clone size, J gene, CDR3 DNA, CDR3 protein. The D gene is left open where the match is weak. Some rows mark clone size as missing; the rest say once, few, many or name a class of expanded clone.

d_gene: -
v_gene: TRBV5-6
abundance: -
j_gene: TRBJ2-2
CDR3nt: TGTGCCAGCAGCTTGACAGGCCTAGCGAACACCGGGGAGCTGTTTTTT
CDR3aa: CASSLTGLANTGELFF

d_gene: TRBD1
v_gene: TRBV28
abundance: -
j_gene: TRBJ2-4
CDR3nt: TGTGCCAGCAGTTCTCTCCCGGACAGGGCTTTAACCAAAAACATTCAGTACTTC
CDR3aa: CASSSLPDRALTKNIQYF

d_gene: -
v_gene: TRBV30
abundance: once
j_gene: TRBJ1-3
CDR3nt: TGTGCCTGGGTTCAGGGGAACACCATATATTTT
CDR3aa: CAWVQGNTIYF

d_gene: TRBD2
v_gene: TRBV11-1
abundance: -
j_gene: TRBJ2-7
CDR3nt: TGTGCCAGCAGCCAATTGGACTCCAGGACTAGCGGTTTCAGGGAGCAGTACTTC
CDR3aa: CASSQLDSRTSGFREQYF

d_gene: -
v_gene: TRBV20-1
abundance: -
j_gene: TRBJ1-2
CDR3nt: TGCAGTGCTAGAGTTAACTATGGCTACACCTTC
CDR3aa: CSARVNYGYTF

d_gene: -
v_gene: TRBV12-5
abundance: -
j_gene: TRBJ1-2
CDR3nt: TGTGCTAGTGGCCCAGGGACTCTTACCGGGAATGGCTACACCTTC
CDR3aa: CASGPGTLTGNGYTF

d_gene: -
v_gene: TRBV19
abundance: few
j_gene: TRBJ2-7
CDR3nt: TGTGCCAGTGGAAGGGGGGAGATGATTGGGGAGCAGTACTTC
CDR3aa: CASGRGEMIGEQYF

d_gene: -
v_gene: TRBV4-1
abundance: -
j_gene: TRBJ2-5
CDR3nt: TGCGCCAGCAGCCAAGTCGGGAATATTGTGGGAGAGACCCAGTACTTC
CDR3aa: CASSQVGNIVGETQYF

d_gene: -
v_gene: TRBV25-1
abundance: few
j_gene: TRBJ1-1
CDR3nt: TGTGCCAGCAGACAGTATCAGGGCACTGAAGCTTTCTTT
CDR3aa: CASRQYQGTEAFF

d_gene: -
v_gene: TRBV5-1
abundance: -
j_gene: TRBJ2-3
CDR3nt: TGCGCCAGCAGCCCGACAGTTAGCACAGATACGCAGTATTTT
CDR3aa: CASSPTVSTDTQYF

d_gene: TRBD2
v_gene: TRBV13
abundance: -
j_gene: TRBJ2-1
CDR3nt: TGTGCCAGCAGTTTATTAGCGGGAGCGGGGGGGAATGAGCAGTTCTTC
CDR3aa: CASSLLAGAGGNEQFF

d_gene: -
v_gene: TRBV28
abundance: -
j_gene: TRBJ1-5
CDR3nt: TGTGCCAGCACCCCTGGGGGTAATCAGCCCCAGCATTTT
CDR3aa: CASTPGGNQPQHF

d_gene: -
v_gene: TRBV19
abundance: -
j_gene: TRBJ2-1
CDR3nt: TGTGCCAGTAGTATAGACCGGGACCAAGAGCAGTTCTTC
CDR3aa: CASSIDRDQEQFF

d_gene: TRBD2
v_gene: TRBV6-4
abundance: -
j_gene: TRBJ2-1
CDR3nt: TGTGCCAGCAGTCGAATAGCGGGAGCTAAGGGTGAGCAGTTCTTC
CDR3aa: CASSRIAGAKGEQFF

d_gene: -
v_gene: TRBV11-2
abundance: -
j_gene: TRBJ2-7
CDR3nt: TGTGCCAGCAGCCCCGATTGGGACGAGCAGTACTTC
CDR3aa: CASSPDWDEQYF

d_gene: TRBD2
v_gene: TRBV18
abundance: once
j_gene: TRBJ2-1
CDR3nt: TGTGCCAGCTCTCCCGGACTAGCCTCCCTCAATGAGCAGTTCTTC
CDR3aa: CASSPGLASLNEQFF

d_gene: TRBD2
v_gene: TRBV7-2
abundance: many
j_gene: TRBJ2-7
CDR3nt: TGTGCCAGCAGCCTCCAGCGGGATTCCTACGAGCAGTACTTC
CDR3aa: CASSLQRDSYEQYF

d_gene: TRBD2
v_gene: TRBV5-1
abundance: many
j_gene: TRBJ2-1
CDR3nt: TGCGCCAGCAGCCGAAAAGGACAGGCGGCTAGCGGGAGGCATGAGCAGTTCTTC
CDR3aa: CASSRKGQAASGRHEQFF

d_gene: TRBD2
v_gene: TRBV10-2
abundance: -
j_gene: TRBJ2-1
CDR3nt: TGCGCCAGTAGCGGGAGTTCCTACAATGAGCAGTTCTTC
CDR3aa: CASSGSSYNEQFF

d_gene: -
v_gene: TRBV21-1
abundance: -
j_gene: TRBJ2-4
CDR3nt: TGTGCCAGCGCCCCAGGTGGGAGGGAAGCCAAAAACATTCAGTACTTC
CDR3aa: CASAPGGREAKNIQYF

d_gene: -
v_gene: TRBV21-1
abundance: -
j_gene: TRBJ2-7
CDR3nt: TGTGCCAGCAGCAAACGAAAGGCATTTTACGAGCAGTACTTC
CDR3aa: CASSKRKAFYEQYF

d_gene: -
v_gene: TRBV19
abundance: -
j_gene: TRBJ2-2
CDR3nt: TGTGCCAGTAGACTAGGCAGGGGAGGCACCGGGGAGCTGTTTTTT
CDR3aa: CASRLGRGGTGELFF

d_gene: -
v_gene: TRBV7-9
abundance: -
j_gene: TRBJ1-2
CDR3nt: TGTGCCAGCAGCTTATTGGCAGAAGGCTACACCTTC
CDR3aa: CASSLLAEGYTF

d_gene: TRBD1
v_gene: TRBV5-1
abundance: -
j_gene: TRBJ2-6
CDR3nt: TGCGCCAGCAGCTTAGGAGGACAGGGGGCGCCTGGGGCCAACGTCCTGACTTTC
CDR3aa: CASSLGGQGAPGANVLTF

d_gene: TRBD2
v_gene: TRBV19
abundance: -
j_gene: TRBJ2-1
CDR3nt: TGTGCCAGTATCGGCAGTGGAGGGCTAGCGGGAAGCGAGCAGTTCTTC
CDR3aa: CASIGSGGLAGSEQFF

d_gene: -
v_gene: TRBV10-2
abundance: -
j_gene: TRBJ2-7
CDR3nt: TGCGCCAGCAGTGAGTCACAGTCACGGACCTACGAGCAGTACTTC
CDR3aa: CASSESQSRTYEQYF

d_gene: TRBD1
v_gene: TRBV6-6
abundance: -
j_gene: TRBJ2-4
CDR3nt: TGTGCCAGCAGTCAACGGACAGGGTCGGGCAAAAACATTCAGTACTTC
CDR3aa: CASSQRTGSGKNIQYF

d_gene: -
v_gene: TRBV2
abundance: -
j_gene: TRBJ2-3
CDR3nt: TGTGCCAGCAGGTCCTTGGGGGGACGCACAGATACGCAGTATTTT
CDR3aa: CASRSLGGRTDTQYF

d_gene: -
v_gene: TRBV28
abundance: -
j_gene: TRBJ2-7
CDR3nt: TGTGCCAGCCGACTGCTATTCTCCTACGAGCAGTACTTC
CDR3aa: CASRLLFSYEQYF

d_gene: TRBD1
v_gene: TRBV5-6
abundance: -
j_gene: TRBJ2-7
CDR3nt: TGTGCCAGCAGCTTGGGGCGACAGGGGGCCCACTACGAGCAGTACTTC
CDR3aa: CASSLGRQGAHYEQYF

d_gene: TRBD2
v_gene: TRBV15
abundance: -
j_gene: TRBJ2-1
CDR3nt: TGTGCCACCAGCAGTCGCCTCCCGGGACTAGCGGGGTACAATGAGCAGTTCTTC
CDR3aa: CATSSRLPGLAGYNEQFF

d_gene: -
v_gene: TRBV7-2
abundance: few
j_gene: TRBJ2-1
CDR3nt: TGTGCCAGCAGCCGGATCGGCTCCTACAATGAGCAGTTCTTC
CDR3aa: CASSRIGSYNEQFF

d_gene: TRBD2
v_gene: TRBV11-2
abundance: -
j_gene: TRBJ2-5
CDR3nt: TGTGCCAGCAGCAATTTCGGGCTAGCGGGAGGTTCGGAGACCCAGTACTTC
CDR3aa: CASSNFGLAGGSETQYF

d_gene: -
v_gene: TRBV7-9
abundance: -
j_gene: TRBJ2-1
CDR3nt: TGTGCCAGCAGCCAACATAGGAGAAACGCAGGGTTTGAGCAGTTCTTC
CDR3aa: CASSQHRRNAGFEQFF

d_gene: -
v_gene: TRBV28
abundance: -
j_gene: TRBJ2-5
CDR3nt: TGTGCCAGCAGTTTGTCGATGCGCCAAGAGACCCAGTACTTC
CDR3aa: CASSLSMRQETQYF

d_gene: -
v_gene: TRBV6-1
abundance: few
j_gene: TRBJ1-1
CDR3nt: TGTGCCAGCAACGTCCGAGACACTGAAGCTTTCTTT
CDR3aa: CASNVRDTEAFF

d_gene: -
v_gene: TRBV19
abundance: -
j_gene: TRBJ2-2
CDR3nt: TGTGCCAGTAGTATCGCTTCTAACACCGGGGAGCTGTTTTTT
CDR3aa: CASSIASNTGELFF

d_gene: TRBD2
v_gene: TRBV27
abundance: -
j_gene: TRBJ2-7
CDR3nt: TGTGCCAGCAGTCCCCATAGCGGGCTCCCCTACGAGCAGTACTTC
CDR3aa: CASSPHSGLPYEQYF

d_gene: TRBD2
v_gene: TRBV11-2
abundance: -
j_gene: TRBJ2-1
CDR3nt: TGTGCCAGCAGCTCTCTAGCGGGAGGGCTTATTGAGCAGTTCTTC
CDR3aa: CASSSLAGGLIEQFF

d_gene: -
v_gene: TRBV9
abundance: -
j_gene: TRBJ1-4
CDR3nt: TGTGCCAGCAGTCAAACAGGGCCTAATGAAAAACTGTTTTTT
CDR3aa: CASSQTGPNEKLFF

d_gene: -
v_gene: TRBV2
abundance: -
j_gene: TRBJ2-7
CDR3nt: TGTGCCAGCAGCACTTACGAGCAGTACTTC
CDR3aa: CASSTYEQYF

d_gene: -
v_gene: TRBV19
abundance: once
j_gene: TRBJ1-5
CDR3nt: TGTGCCAGTAGTATCGGGGGGTATAGCAATCAGCCCCAGCATTTT
CDR3aa: CASSIGGYSNQPQHF

d_gene: -
v_gene: TRBV5-4
abundance: -
j_gene: TRBJ2-5
CDR3nt: TGTGCCAGCAGCCAGGGTTACCAAGAGACCCAGTACTTC
CDR3aa: CASSQGYQETQYF

d_gene: -
v_gene: TRBV27
abundance: -
j_gene: TRBJ2-6
CDR3nt: TGTGCCAGCAGTTCCACGACGGACAGCAGAGGGAAACAGTCTTTC
CDR3aa: CASSSTTDSRGKQSF

d_gene: TRBD1
v_gene: TRBV9
abundance: few
j_gene: TRBJ1-2
CDR3nt: TGTGCCAGCAGCGGCCTATGGGACAGAGACTATGGCTACACCTTC
CDR3aa: CASSGLWDRDYGYTF

d_gene: TRBD1
v_gene: TRBV6-5
abundance: -
j_gene: TRBJ1-1
CDR3nt: TGTGCCAGCAGTTACGAACAGGGGGCGCGCACTGAAGCTTTCTTT
CDR3aa: CASSYEQGARTEAFF

d_gene: -
v_gene: TRBV18
abundance: few
j_gene: TRBJ1-5
CDR3nt: TGTGCCAGCTCACCGGCGGGGGATCAGCCCCAGCATTTT
CDR3aa: CASSPAGDQPQHF

d_gene: -
v_gene: TRBV19
abundance: -
j_gene: TRBJ2-3
CDR3nt: TGTGCCAGTAGTATACCGGGGCCCCTATCTACGCAGTATTTT
CDR3aa: CASSIPGPLSTQYF

d_gene: -
v_gene: TRBV21-1
abundance: -
j_gene: TRBJ2-1
CDR3nt: TGTGCCAGCAGCAACCCACGGATTAACAATGAGCAGTTCTTC
CDR3aa: CASSNPRINNEQFF

d_gene: -
v_gene: TRBV6-1
abundance: -
j_gene: TRBJ1-2
CDR3nt: TGTGCCAGCAGTGCCCAGGACGCTAACTATGGCTACACCTTC
CDR3aa: CASSAQDANYGYTF